The clone carrying this TCR beta chain was seen only a few times. One entry per CDR3 protein, called by TCRdb with MiXCR from the PCR reads. The table lists under 20,000 distinct CDR3 sequences, 40% to 55% of them singletons. The sample comes from a study of tumor-infiltrating lymphocytes in oesophageal squamous cell carcinoma. Looked up from germline, CDR1 is SGHTA and CDR2 is FQGNSA. The CDR3 has 14 residues. The chain joins TRBV7-2 to TRBJ2-5; no firm D call. The J call may not be correct, given that the DNA end is closer to TRBJ2-7. Sequencing was done on a sample of esophageal tumor tissue. The receptor comes from a male donor with esophageal squamous cell carcinoma. CDR3 residues: CASSLDLAFYEQYF. Here the CDR3 DNA reads TGTGCCAGCAGCTTAGATTTGGCTTTCTACGAGCAGTACTTC.